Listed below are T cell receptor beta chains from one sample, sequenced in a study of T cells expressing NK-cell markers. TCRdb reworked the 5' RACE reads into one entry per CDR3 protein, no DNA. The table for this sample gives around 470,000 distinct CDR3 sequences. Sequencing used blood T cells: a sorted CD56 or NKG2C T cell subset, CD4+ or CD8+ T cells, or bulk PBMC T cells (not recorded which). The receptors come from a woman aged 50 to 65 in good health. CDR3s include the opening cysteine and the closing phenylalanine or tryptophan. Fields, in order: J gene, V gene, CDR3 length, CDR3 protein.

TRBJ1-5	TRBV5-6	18	CASSPRGAGGGRNQPQHF
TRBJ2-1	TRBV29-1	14	CSVEGRGSGNEQFF
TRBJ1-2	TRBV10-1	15	CASSDGVGANYGYTF
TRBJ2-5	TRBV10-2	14	CATLLAGFQETQYF
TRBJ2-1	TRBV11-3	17	CASSLKGIRRERDEQFF
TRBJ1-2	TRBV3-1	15	CASSLRGGEANGYTF
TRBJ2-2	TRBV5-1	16	CASSFLAGANTGELFF
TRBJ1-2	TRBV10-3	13	CAISEEGSYGYTF
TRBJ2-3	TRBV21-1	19	CASSKPNSQGPGGTDTQYF
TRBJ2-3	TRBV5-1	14	CASSRGTGEDTQYF
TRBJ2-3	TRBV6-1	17	CASSEASGSGRFDTQYF
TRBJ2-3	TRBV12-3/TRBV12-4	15	CASRPYRVGTDTQYF
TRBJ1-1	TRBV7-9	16	CASSPLPGQGTTEAFF
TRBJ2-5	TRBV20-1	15	CSARTGTSIRETQYF
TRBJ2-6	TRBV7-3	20	CASSLRLAGGNRPGANVLTF
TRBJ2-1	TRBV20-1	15	CSAEGGVSSYNEQFF
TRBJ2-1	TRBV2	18	CASSDGTSGSSSYNEQFF
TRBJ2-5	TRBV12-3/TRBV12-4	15	CASSPRTSGVETQYF
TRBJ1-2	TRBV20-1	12	CSARTGGFGYTF
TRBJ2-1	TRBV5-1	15	CASSPSGTSVNEQFF
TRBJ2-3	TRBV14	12	CASSTGGGTQYF
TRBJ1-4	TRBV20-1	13	CSAPLTTNEKLFF
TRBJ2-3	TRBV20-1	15	CSAAPLAGASDTQYF
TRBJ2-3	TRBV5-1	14	CASLAVTPTDTQYF
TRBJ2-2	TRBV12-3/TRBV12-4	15	CASSFGQTNTGELFF
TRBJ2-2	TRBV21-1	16	CASNPIAGANTGELFF